The TCR beta chain under discussion was sequenced for a study of blood T cells in healthy people across ages. Study background: For every two T cells, template switching captured about one barcoded beta molecule.

Findings and limits, study-wide: Changes seen in expanded clonotypes were possibly confounded by donor CMV status left unknown. Naive and antigen-experienced cells were not separated, limiting conclusive comparison. Both higher diversity and more naive CD4+ cells marked long-lived donors when set against aged donors.

Together with a sample-barcoded 5' primer, a J-beta primer mix was included in a second PCR lasting about 7 to 12 cycles. TCRdb analysed the 5' RACE reads with MiXCR anew, one entry per CDR3 protein. Counted here are some 900,000 distinct CDR3 sequences, roughly 52% occurring once; the ten biggest clones make up about an eighth. The length of the CDR3 is 15 residues. Trimming removed 6 bases at V and 1 base at J, with 13 bases between. As for this clonotype: Its cognate antigen is unknown.

V usage is TRBV12-3 or TRBV12-4 and J usage is TRBJ1-5; weak D call: TRBD1 (6 bases). Input material: blood. This TCR was sampled from a man aged 25-45 years in good health. CDR3 nucleotides: TGTGCCAGCAGCCGCGACAGGATGAGCAATCAGCCCCAGCATTTT. Translated, it gives CASSRDRMSNQPQHF.